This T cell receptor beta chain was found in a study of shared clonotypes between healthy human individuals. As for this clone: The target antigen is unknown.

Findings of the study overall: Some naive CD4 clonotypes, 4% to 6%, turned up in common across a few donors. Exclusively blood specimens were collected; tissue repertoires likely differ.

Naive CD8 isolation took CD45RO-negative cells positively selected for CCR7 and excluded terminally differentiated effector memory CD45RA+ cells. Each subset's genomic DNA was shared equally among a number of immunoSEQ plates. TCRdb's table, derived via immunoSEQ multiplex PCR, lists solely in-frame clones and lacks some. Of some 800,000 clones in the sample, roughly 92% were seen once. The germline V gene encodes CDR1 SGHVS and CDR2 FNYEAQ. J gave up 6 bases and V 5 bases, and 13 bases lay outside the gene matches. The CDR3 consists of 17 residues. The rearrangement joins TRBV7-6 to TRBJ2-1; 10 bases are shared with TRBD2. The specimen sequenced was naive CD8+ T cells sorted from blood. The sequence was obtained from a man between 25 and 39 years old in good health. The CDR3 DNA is TGTGCCAGCAGCCACCCCAGCGGCACTAGCGGGACCAATGAGCAGTTCTTC. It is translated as CASSHPSGTSGTNEQFF.